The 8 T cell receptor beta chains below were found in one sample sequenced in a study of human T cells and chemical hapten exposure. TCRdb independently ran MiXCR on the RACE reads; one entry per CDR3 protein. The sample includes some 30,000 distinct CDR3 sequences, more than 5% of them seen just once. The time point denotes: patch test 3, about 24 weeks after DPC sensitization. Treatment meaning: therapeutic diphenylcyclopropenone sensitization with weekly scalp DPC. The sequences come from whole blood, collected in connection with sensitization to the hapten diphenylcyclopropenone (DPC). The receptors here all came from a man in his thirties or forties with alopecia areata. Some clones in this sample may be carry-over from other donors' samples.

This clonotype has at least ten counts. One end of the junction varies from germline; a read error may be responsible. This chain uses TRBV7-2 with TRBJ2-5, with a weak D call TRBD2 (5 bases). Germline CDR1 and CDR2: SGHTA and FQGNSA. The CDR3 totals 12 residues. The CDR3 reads CASSLDLRTPDF. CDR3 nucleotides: TGTGCCAGCAGCTTAGATTTGCGGACTCCTGACTTC.

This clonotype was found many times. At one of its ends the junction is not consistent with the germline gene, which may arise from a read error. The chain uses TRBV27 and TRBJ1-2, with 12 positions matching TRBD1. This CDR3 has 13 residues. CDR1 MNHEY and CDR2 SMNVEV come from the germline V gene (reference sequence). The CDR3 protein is CASSLSGTGGWFF. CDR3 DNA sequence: TGTGCCAGCAGTCTCTCCGGGACAGGGGGCTGGTTCTTC.

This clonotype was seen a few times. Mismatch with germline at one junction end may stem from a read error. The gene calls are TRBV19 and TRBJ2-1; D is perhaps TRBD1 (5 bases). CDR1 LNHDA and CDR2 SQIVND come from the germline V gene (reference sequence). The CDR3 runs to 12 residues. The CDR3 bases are TGTGCCAGTAGTATAGGATCAGGGCCAGAGAGCTTC. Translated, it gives CASSIGSGPESF.

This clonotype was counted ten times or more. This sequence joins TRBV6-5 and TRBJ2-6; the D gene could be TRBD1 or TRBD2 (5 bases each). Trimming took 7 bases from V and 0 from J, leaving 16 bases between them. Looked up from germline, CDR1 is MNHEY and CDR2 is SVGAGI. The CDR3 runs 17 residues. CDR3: CASTPSGTSSGANVLTF. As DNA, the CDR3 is TGTGCCAGCACCCCCTCCGGGACCTCCTCTGGGGCCAACGTCCTGACTTTC.

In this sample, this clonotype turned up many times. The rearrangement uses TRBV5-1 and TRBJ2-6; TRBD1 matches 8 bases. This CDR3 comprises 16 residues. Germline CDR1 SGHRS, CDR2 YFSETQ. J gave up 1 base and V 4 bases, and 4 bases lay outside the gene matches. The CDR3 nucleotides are TGCGCCAGCAGCACCCGGACAGGGTCTGGGGCCAACGTCCTGACTTTC. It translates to CASSTRTGSGANVLTF.

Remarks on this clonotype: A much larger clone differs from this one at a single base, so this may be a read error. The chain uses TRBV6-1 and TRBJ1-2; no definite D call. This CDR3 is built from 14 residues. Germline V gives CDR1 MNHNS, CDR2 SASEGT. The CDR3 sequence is CTSSRKRELDGYTF. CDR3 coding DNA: TGTACCAGCAGTCGGAAGAGGGAACTAGATGGCTACACCTTC.

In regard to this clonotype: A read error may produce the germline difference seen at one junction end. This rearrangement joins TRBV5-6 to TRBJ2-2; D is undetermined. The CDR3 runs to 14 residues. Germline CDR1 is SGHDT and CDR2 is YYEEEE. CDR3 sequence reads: CPSSPLPNTGELFF. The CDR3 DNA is TGTCCCAGCAGCCCCCTTCCGAACACCGGGGAGCTGTTTTTT.

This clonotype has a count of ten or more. CDR3 sequence reads: CAWSVRGHGYTF. The CDR3 region has the DNA TGTGCCTGGAGTGTACGGGGACATGGCTACACCTTC. V and J are TRBV30 and TRBJ1-2, with D tentatively TRBD1 (5 bases). Germline CDR1 is GTSNPN and CDR2 is SVGIG (reference sequence). V was trimmed by 0 bases and J by 6 bases, leaving 8 bases between them. This CDR3 has 12 amino acids.